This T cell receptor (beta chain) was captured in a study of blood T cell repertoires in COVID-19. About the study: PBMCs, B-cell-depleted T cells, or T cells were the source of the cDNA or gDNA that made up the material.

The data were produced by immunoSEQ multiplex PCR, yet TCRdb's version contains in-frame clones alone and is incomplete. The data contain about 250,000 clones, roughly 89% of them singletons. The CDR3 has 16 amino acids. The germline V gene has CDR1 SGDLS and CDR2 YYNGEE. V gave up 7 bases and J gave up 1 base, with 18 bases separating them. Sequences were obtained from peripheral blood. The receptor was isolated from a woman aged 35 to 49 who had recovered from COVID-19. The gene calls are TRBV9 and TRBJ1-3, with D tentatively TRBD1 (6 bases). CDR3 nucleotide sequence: TGTGCCAGCCGGACAGTCGGCCGGGTATCTGGAAACACCATATATTTT. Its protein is CASRTVGRVSGNTIYF.